Listed below are T cell receptor beta chains from one sample, sequenced in a study of T cells after yellow fever vaccination. TCRdb passed the 5' RACE reads through MiXCR, listing each CDR3 protein once. The repertoire includes a few hundred thousand distinct CDR3 sequences, approximately 4% of them detected once, and around 23% sits in the top ten. The specimen was PBMCs, collected 5 days after the yellow fever booster vaccination. All receptors come from a man aged 18 to 29 who received the YFV17D yellow fever vaccine. CDR3s include the opening cysteine and the closing phenylalanine or tryptophan. The order of the fields is V gene, J gene, clone size, D gene, CDR3 DNA, CDR3 protein. A D gene is named only where the DNA matches it firmly. Not every row has a clone size; where given, it reads once, few, many or a size class.

>TRBV7-2|TRBJ2-2|few|-
TGTGCCAGCAGCTTAGGGCTAGCCACCGGGGAGCTGTTTTTT
CASSLGLATGELFF
>TRBV20-1|TRBJ2-3|many|-
TGCAGTGCTAGCCCTTCGGGGACCACAGATACGCAGTATTTT
CSASPSGTTDTQYF
>TRBV5-4|TRBJ2-2|few|TRBD2
TGTGCCAGCAGCTTACCTCTAGCGGGGGCTACCGGGGAGCTGTTTTTT
CASSLPLAGATGELFF
>TRBV20-1|TRBJ1-2|many|TRBD1
TGCAGTGCTAGAGAAAGGACAGGGGGCCTGGGTGGCTACACCTTC
CSARERTGGLGGYTF
>TRBV27|TRBJ1-5|few|-
TGTGCCAGCAGTTTAACGGCAGGGAGCGGTCAGCCCCAGCATTTT
CASSLTAGSGQPQHF
>TRBV7-2|TRBJ1-4|many|TRBD1
TGTGCCAGCAGTTACAGGGGTTTGGACGAAAAACTGTTTTTT
CASSYRGLDEKLFF
>TRBV9|TRBJ2-6|few|-
TGTGCCAGCAGCGTCGGTTACTTCTCTGGGGCCAACGTCCTGACTTTC
CASSVGYFSGANVLTF
>TRBV9|TRBJ1-2|few|TRBD1
TGTGCCAGCAGCTCGCCAGGGACAGAGCGCTATGGCTACACCTTC
CASSSPGTERYGYTF
>TRBV4-1|TRBJ2-2|-|-
TGCGCCAGCAGTACGGGGGTCATGAACACCGGGGAGCTGTTTTTT
CASSTGVMNTGELFF
>TRBV12-3/TRBV12-4|TRBJ1-2|-|-
TGTGCCAGCAGTTCGCCAACGAATTCAGGCTACACCTTC
CASSSPTNSGYTF
>TRBV28|TRBJ1-3|many|-
TGTGCCAGCACCAGACCTCACTCTGGAAACACCATATATTTT
CASTRPHSGNTIYF
>TRBV7-8|TRBJ1-1|-|TRBD1
TGTGCCAGCAGCTCTCTACAGGGGGCGAGCACTGAAGCTTTCTTT
CASSSLQGASTEAFF
>TRBV7-9|TRBJ1-5|-|TRBD1
TGTGCCAGCAGCTTGGGGGGACAGCCCAATCAGCCCCAGCATTTT
CASSLGGQPNQPQHF
>TRBV10-2|TRBJ1-2|-|-
TGCGCCAGCAGTGAGCTCTATGGCTACACCTTC
CASSELYGYTF
>TRBV7-8|TRBJ2-7|-|-
TGTGCCAGCAGCTTAGGAAGAACAGGAAGTGGGCACGAGCAGTACTTC
CASSLGRTGSGHEQYF
>TRBV3-1|TRBJ2-5|-|TRBD1
TGTGCCAGCAGCCCAGGGGGCAATGGGGAGACCCAGTACTTC
CASSPGGNGETQYF
>TRBV7-9|TRBJ1-1|many|-
TGTGCCAGCAGCCAGGACATGAACACTGAAGCTTTCTTT
CASSQDMNTEAFF
>TRBV5-1|TRBJ2-1|few|-
TGCGCCAGCAGCTACAATCCAGACAGAAATGAGCAGTTCTTC
CASSYNPDRNEQFF
>TRBV20-1|TRBJ2-7|many|-
TGCAGTGCTGTACGGGGCCCCTACGAGCAGTACTTC
CSAVRGPYEQYF
>TRBV25-1|TRBJ2-3|-|-
TGTGCCAGCAGTGAGGGGTCTACAAAAGATACGCAGTATTTT
CASSEGSTKDTQYF
>TRBV11-2|TRBJ1-4|many|-
TGTGCCAGCAGCCCCAACTCTGGGATCCGGGAAAAACTGTTTTTT
CASSPNSGIREKLFF
>TRBV6-2/TRBV6-3|TRBJ2-7|few|-
TGTGCCAGCAGTTACCCGGGGCCCTCCTACGAGCAGTACTTC
CASSYPGPSYEQYF
>TRBV6-5|TRBJ1-1|-|-
TGTGCCAGCACACAGGGAGTGGCCACTGAAGCTTTCTTT
CASTQGVATEAFF
>TRBV29-1|TRBJ2-2|-|-
TGCAGCGGGGGGGATCCGTTTAACACCGGGGAGCTGTTTTTT
CSGGDPFNTGELFF
>TRBV9|TRBJ2-5|few|TRBD2
TGTGCCAGCAGCGTATCGGCTAGCGGGGGGCGGGAGACCCAGTACTTC
CASSVSASGGRETQYF
>TRBV5-1|TRBJ1-1|-|TRBD1
TGCGCCAGCAGCTCACAGGGGCTGGGGATGAACACTGAAGCTTTCTTT
CASSSQGLGMNTEAFF
>TRBV7-9|TRBJ2-1|many|-
TGTGCCAGCAGCAGCGGCTACAATGAGCAGTTCTTC
CASSSGYNEQFF
>TRBV4-1|TRBJ1-5|-|TRBD1
TGCGCCAGCAGCCCACACGACAGGGTCTATCAGCCCCAGCATTTT
CASSPHDRVYQPQHF
>TRBV11-1|TRBJ2-5|many|-
TGTGCCAGCAGCACCCGGGAGACCCAGTACTTC
CASSTRETQYF
>TRBV29-1|TRBJ2-1|few|TRBD2
TGCAGCCACCGGGGGGGTAGGATCCCCTACAATGAGCAGTTCTTC
CSHRGGRIPYNEQFF
>TRBV5-1|TRBJ2-3|few|-
TGCGCCAGCAAAGATCTGCCGGGACCGAGAGGAGATACGCAGTATTTT
CASKDLPGPRGDTQYF
>TRBV15|TRBJ2-3|many|-
TGTGCCACCAGCAGAGGCGCGGCTAACACAGATACGCAGTATTTT
CATSRGAANTDTQYF
>TRBV19|TRBJ2-1|few|-
TGTGCCAGTAGTGCCTGGAACAGGGATCAGTTCTTC
CASSAWNRDQFF
>TRBV6-5|TRBJ2-2|-|TRBD2
TGTGCCAGCAGAAAGTCCCCGGGACTAAGTACCGGGGAGCTGTTTTTT
CASRKSPGLSTGELFF
>TRBV29-1|TRBJ2-7|few|-
TGCAGCGTTGGCAGTACCTACGAGCAGTACTTC
CSVGSTYEQYF
>TRBV30|TRBJ2-5|few|-
TGTGCCTGGAGGCCCCCGACTGGAGAGACCCAGTACTTC
CAWRPPTGETQYF
>TRBV21-1|TRBJ2-3|-|-
TGTGCCAGCAGCAAAGGGTTAGCGGGGTACACAGATACGCAGTATTTT
CASSKGLAGYTDTQYF
>TRBV5-3|TRBJ2-3|once|TRBD1
TGTGCCAGAAGGCCGAAGCTACAGGGGGCCGGCACAGATACGCAGTATTTT
CARRPKLQGAGTDTQYF
>TRBV7-7|TRBJ2-2|-|TRBD2
TGTGCTAGCAGCTCGAGACTAGCGGGGGGGCGTCCCACCGGGGAGCTGTTTTTT
CASSSRLAGGRPTGELFF
>TRBV6-5|TRBJ1-1|many|TRBD1
TGTGCCAGCAGCCCCGGGACAGGGGCCACTGAAGCTTTCTTT
CASSPGTGATEAFF
>TRBV4-2|TRBJ2-5|many|-
TGTGCCAGCAGCCAAGAGTGGACGGCAGAGACCCAGTACTTC
CASSQEWTAETQYF
>TRBV6-6|TRBJ2-3|few|-
TGTGCCAGCGACCTTTATGGGACAGATACGCAGTATTTT
CASDLYGTDTQYF
>TRBV12-3/TRBV12-4|TRBJ1-6|few|TRBD1
TGTGCCAGCGGGGGACAGGGAGGATCACCCCTCCACTTT
CASGGQGGSPLHF
>TRBV7-2|TRBJ2-1|many|-
TGTGCCAGCACCCCCCGACGACAAAACCATGAGCAGTTCTTC
CASTPRRQNHEQFF
>TRBV6-2/TRBV6-3|TRBJ2-1|-|-
TGTGCCAGCAAATCGGGGCCCCACAATGAGCAGTTCTTC
CASKSGPHNEQFF
>TRBV6-2/TRBV6-3|TRBJ1-2|few|-
TGTGCCAGCACTGGCGACACTTACTATGGCTACACCTTC
CASTGDTYYGYTF
>TRBV12-3/TRBV12-4|TRBJ1-1|-|TRBD1
TGTGCCAGCAGCCCTCCTCCGACAGGGAGGCCTTTCTTT
CASSPPPTGRPFF
>TRBV5-6|TRBJ1-1|-|-
TGTGCCAGCAGCTCTGACCATCGGGACGATGCTTTCTTT
CASSSDHRDDAFF